The clone carrying this TCR beta chain was detected only a few times. TCRdb's copy holds only in-frame clones and misses some; the assay was immunoSEQ multiplex PCR. Among roughly 10,000 clones listed, 80% to 90% were seen once. This record comes from a study of blood T cell repertoires in COVID-19. Specimen: peripheral blood. This receptor was identified in a human donor in a cohort sampled during active COVID-19.

DNA for the CDR3: TGCGCCAGTCAGATAAGCGGGGGCACAGATACGCAGTATTTT. It translates to CASQISGGTDTQYF. The chain has TRBV10-2 and TRBJ2-3; TRBD2 agrees at 7 bases. V gave up 9 bases and J gave up 1 base; unmatched junction bases: 7. This CDR3 is 14 amino acids long. Germline lookup yields CDR1 WSHSY and CDR2 SAAADI.